Below, 13 T cell receptor beta chains from the same sample are listed, as sequenced in a study of T cells after yellow fever vaccination. MiXCR, run by TCRdb on the 5' RACE reads, gives a single entry per CDR3 protein. The profile shows 350,000 to 450,000 distinct CDR3 sequences, under 7.5% of them singletons. Specimen: PBMCs, collected 5 days after the yellow fever booster vaccination. These receptors all stem from a man younger than 45 who received the YFV17D yellow fever vaccine.

The sample holds a few counts of this clonotype. V gene TRBV27 combines with J gene TRBJ2-2, with TRBD2 as a possible D gene (5 bases). The CDR3 is 18 amino acids. Germline V lookup: CDR1 MNHEY, CDR2 SMNVEV (reference sequence). Trimming removed 6 bases from V and 2 bases from J, with 22 bases in between. CDR3 loop: CASRAGNPGMANTGELFF. CDR3 coding DNA: TGTGCCAGCAGAGCCGGGAACCCGGGCATGGCCAACACCGGGGAGCTGTTTTTT.

This clonotype was seen a few times. The J gene is TRBJ2-1, the V gene TRBV7-8, with TRBD2 matching 8 bases. The J segment lost 4 bases and the V segment lost 4 bases, leaving 6 bases of the junction unmatched. The germline V gene encodes CDR1 SGHVS and CDR2 FQNEAQ. This CDR3 is built from 15 residues. Written as DNA, the CDR3 is TGTGCCAGCAGCTCCAGCGGGAGAGGATACAATGAGCAGTTCTTC. This codes for CASSSSGRGYNEQFF.

This clonotype occurred many times. The chain combines TRBV7-2 with TRBJ2-1; no definite D call. Germline V lookup: CDR1 SGHTA, CDR2 FQGNSA. V shed 3 bases and J shed 8 bases, with 8 bases lying between them. The CDR3 covers 12 residues. The CDR3 nucleotides are TGTGCCAGCAGCTTCTCTGGGGATGAGCAGTTCTTC. Amino acids: CASSFSGDEQFF.

To note about this clonotype: Germline and junction disagree at one end, which may indicate a read error. The chain has TRBV7-9 and TRBJ2-5; 7 bases map to TRBD2. In germline, CDR1 is SEHNR, CDR2 FQNEAQ (reference sequence). The CDR3 is 14 amino acids. CDR3 protein: CACSPSGVQETQYF. CDR3 nucleotides: TGTGCCTGCAGCCCCAGCGGGGTCCAAGAGACCCAGTACTTC.

This clonotype has just a few counts. This chain connects TRBV19 to TRBJ2-7, with D perhaps matching TRBD2 (5 bases). CDR1 is LNHDA, CDR2 SQIVND, per germline (reference sequence). V lost 3 bases and J 7 bases, leaving 13 bases between the germline ends. The CDR3 is 13 amino acids. The CDR3 nucleotides read TGTGCCAGTAGTATCGACGGGGTACTGGAGCAGTACTTC. The encoded protein is CASSIDGVLEQYF.

This clonotype was seen a handful of times. The CDR3 DNA is TGCAGTGCCACACTAGCGGGAGGTACGGGCGAGCAGTACTTC. Protein product: CSATLAGGTGEQYF. The chain recombines TRBV20-1 with TRBJ2-7; 12 nucleotides align to TRBD2. Germline trimming cut 6 bases from V and 6 bases from J; bases unmatched to any gene: 9. CDR3 size: 14 residues. Germline V gene data show CDR1 as DFQATT and CDR2 as SNEGSKA (reference sequence).

This clonotype has at least ten counts. This chain connects TRBV5-5 to TRBJ2-7; D may correspond to TRBD1 or TRBD2 (5 bases each). This CDR3 is 15 amino acids long. V lost 5 bases and J 7 bases, leaving 22 bases between the germline ends. Looked up from germline, CDR1 is SGHKS and CDR2 is YYEKEE (reference sequence). The CDR3 here is CASRRAGADFREQYF. CDR3 coding DNA: TGTGCCAGCAGAAGAGCCGGGGCCGATTTCAGGGAGCAGTACTTC.

This clonotype occurred many times. The rearrangement joins TRBV4-3 to TRBJ1-1; D is perhaps TRBD1 (5 bases). Germline V lookup: CDR1 LGHNA, CDR2 YSLEER. With 0 bases removed from V and 4 bases from J, the gap between germline ends came to 21 bases. The CDR3 runs to 18 residues. The CDR3 reads CASSQEGAGTHWGTEAFF. The CDR3 DNA reads TGCGCCAGCAGCCAAGAGGGTGCCGGGACCCATTGGGGCACTGAAGCTTTCTTT.

This clonotype was picked up many times. Here the CDR3 DNA reads TGTGCCAGCAGCTTAGGCCAGGGGGTTTTTCAAGAGACCCAGTACTTC. It translates to CASSLGQGVFQETQYF. The V gene is TRBV7-6, the J gene TRBJ2-5; 7 bases are shared with TRBD1. Germline CDR1 is SGHVS and CDR2 is FNYEAQ. After removal of 1 base from V and 2 bases from J, the junction contained 7 bases not matched to a gene. CDR3 length: 16 residues.

This clonotype was recorded a few times. The chain uses TRBV20-1 and TRBJ1-5, with D perhaps TRBD1 (5 bases). This CDR3 is built from 16 residues. In germline, CDR1 is DFQATT, CDR2 SNEGSKA (reference sequence). Deletions cut 1 base from V and 0 bases from J, with 13 bases between. CDR3 sequence: CSARVGEGVSNQPQHF. The DNA for the CDR3 is TGCAGTGCTAGAGTAGGGGAAGGGGTTAGCAATCAGCCCCAGCATTTT.

The chain joins TRBV28 to TRBJ2-1; D gene unclear. There are 14 residues in the CDR3. Germline loops: CDR1 MDHEN, CDR2 SYDVKM. V gave up 3 bases and J gave up 6 bases, with 12 bases separating them. The chain's CDR3 is CASSFMGPFNEQFF. In DNA form, the CDR3 reads TGTGCCAGCAGTTTTATGGGCCCATTCAATGAGCAGTTCTTC.

This clonotype was observed many times. The chain links TRBV28 to TRBJ1-6, with D maybe TRBD1 (5 bases). Per germline, CDR1 MDHEN and CDR2 SYDVKM. V was trimmed by 6 bases and J by 1 base, leaving 13 bases between them. The CDR3 loop spans 16 amino acids. CDR3 in DNA: TGTGCCAGCAGAGCAGGGATCCCGTCCTATAATTCACCCCTCCACTTT. Its protein product is CASRAGIPSYNSPLHF.

There are a few counts of this clonotype. This rearrangement joins TRBV5-1 to TRBJ2-1, with 10 bases fitting TRBD2. The CDR3 has 15 residues. CDR1 is SGHRS, CDR2 YFSETQ, per germline. Germline trimming cut 0 bases from V and 10 bases from J; bases unmatched to any gene: 7. CDR3 bases: TGCGCCAGCAGCTTGGGGGCTAGCGGGAGTTGGGAGCAGTTCTTC. Protein product: CASSLGASGSWEQFF.